A single TCR beta chain is shown here with its context. Patients with a history of autoimmune disease or on systemic immunosuppression were excluded. The table came from immunoSEQ multiplex PCR; TCRdb's copy has only in-frame clones and leaves some out. The table lists tens of thousands of clones, roughly nine tenths of them singletons. There are 15 residues in the CDR3. V was clipped by 0 bases and J by 4 bases, with 12 bases between them. Germline loops: CDR1 MNHNY, CDR2 SVGAGI (reference sequence). The data derive from a study of OX40 agonist ivuxolimab in advanced cancers. The specimen comprised CD4+ or CD8+ T cells sorted from blood, sampled in a trial of the OX40 agonist ivuxolimab. The source of this sequence is an adult with an advanced solid tumor such as melanoma, head and neck, liver or kidney cancer. The chain employs TRBV6-6 and TRBJ2-5; tentative D call: TRBD2 (5 bases). CDR3 bases: TGTGCCAGCAGTTACTCGACCGGGATGGGAGAGACCCAGTACTTC. This encodes CASSYSTGMGETQYF.